In its sample, the clone carrying this T cell receptor beta chain was seen a few times. The antigen is unknown. Library preparation for TCR beta used quantitative 5'-RACE with molecular barcodes. TCRdb passed the 5' RACE reads through MiXCR, listing each CDR3 protein once. The table includes roughly 68,000 distinct CDR3 sequences, approximately 5.7% detected once. The data are from a study of CD8 T cells in ankylosing spondylitis. Between the trimmed V and J ends, which lost 1 base and 7 bases, there was a span of 10 bases. The germline V gene encodes CDR1 SGHVS and CDR2 FQNEAQ. The CDR3 is made up of 13 amino acids. The study, taken as a whole, reports: Seven or eight highly homologous variants made up a TCR beta motif, and this motif appeared characteristic of ankylosing spondylitis blood. Disease-linked clones were CD8+ and relatively rare in peripheral blood. Clones tied to disease were said to be significantly enriched in matched ankylosing spondylitis synovial fluid.

Input material: synovial fluid, either unsorted or a sorted T cell fraction (not recorded which). This receptor was obtained from a male donor with ankylosing spondylitis. The rearrangement links TRBV7-8 to TRBJ1-2, with D possibly being TRBD1 (5 bases). The CDR3 nucleotides read TGTGCCAGCAGCTTAGGGCCTGGGGGTGGCTACACCTTC. Translating gives CASSLGPGGGYTF. The variable domain in full, with the rest retrieved from reference TRBV7-8 and TRBJ1-2, is GAGVSQSPRYKVAKRGQDVALRCDPISGHVSLFWYQQALGQGPEFLTYFQNEAQLDKSGLPSDRFFAERPEGSVSTLKIQRTQQEDSAVYLCASSLGPGGGYTFGSGTRLTVV.